What follows are 32 T cell receptor beta chains derived from one specimen sequenced in a study of cytomegalovirus exposure and HLA in healthy donors. The primer mix had 60 Vbeta and 13 Jbeta primers. TCRdb's table, derived via immunoSEQ multiplex PCR, lists solely in-frame clones and lacks some. The repertoire holds around 130,000 clones, approximately 82% seen once, with 2% to 3% in the top ten. Sequencing was carried out using PBMCs. The receptors originated from a man between 45 and 60 years old in good health and CMV-seronegative.

The rearrangement uses TRBV19 and TRBJ1-2; maybe TRBD1 (6 bases). V was trimmed by 3 bases and J by 0 bases, leaving 11 bases between them. Germline V gives CDR1 LNHDA, CDR2 SQIVND (reference sequence). The CDR3 sequence is 15 residues long. In DNA form, the CDR3 reads TGTGCCAGTAGTATGGACAGCCGCACTAACTATGGCTACACCTTC. It codes for CASSMDSRTNYGYTF.

This clone was counted only a few times. The chain employs TRBV9 and TRBJ1-1, with TRBD1 matching 7 bases. The V segment lost 3 bases and the J segment 1 base; nucleotides outside the gene matches: 12. The CDR3 consists of 17 residues. Germline CDR1 and CDR2: SGDLS and YYNGEE. The CDR3, as DNA: TGTGCCAGCAGCGCGACAGGGATTCGGTTGGGGAACACTGAAGCTTTCTTT. Residues: CASSATGIRLGNTEAFF.

V is TRBV7-8 and J is TRBJ2-1; tentative D call: TRBD1 (6 bases). With 4 bases removed from V and 0 bases from J, the gap between germline ends came to 7 bases. Germline V gives CDR1 SGHVS, CDR2 FQNEAQ. This CDR3 is 14 amino acids long. CDR3 in amino acids: CASSSDSSYNEQFF. The CDR3 DNA sequence: TGTGCCAGCAGCTCGGACAGCTCCTACAATGAGCAGTTCTTC. Drawing the rest from reference TRBV7-8 and TRBJ2-1, the complete variable domain is GAGVSQSPRYKVAKRGQDVALRCDPISGHVSLFWYQQALGQGPEFLTYFQNEAQLDKSGLPSDRFFAERPEGSVSTLKIQRTQQEDSAVYLCASSSDSSYNEQFFGPGTRLTVL.

The chain recombines TRBV7-2 with TRBJ2-7; 9 nucleotides agree with TRBD2. Trimming took 4 bases from V and 9 from J; bases not matched to a gene: 7. This CDR3 comprises 13 residues. Germline V gives CDR1 SGHTA, CDR2 FQGNSA. CDR3 DNA sequence: TGTGCCAGCAGCTGGGCTAGCGGGGAATTGCAGTACTTC. As protein: CASSWASGELQYF.

This clone was counted once. This sequence joins TRBV19 and TRBJ1-1; TRBD1 aligns across 10 bases. Trimming removed 4 bases from V and 8 bases from J; junction bases left unmatched: 4. This CDR3 has 13 amino acids. Looked up from germline, CDR1 is LNHDA and CDR2 is SQIVND (reference sequence). CDR3 DNA: TGTGCCAGTAGTACGGGACAGGGGAAGGAAGCTTTCTTT. Translation: CASSTGQGKEAFF.

This sequence joins TRBV5-1 and TRBJ1-1; D perhaps matches TRBD1 (6 bases). V was pared by 0 bases and J by 6 bases, with 18 bases between. From germline, CDR1 is SGHRS and CDR2 YFSETQ. The CDR3 has 16 residues. CDR3 residues: CASSLAIQGINAEAFF. The DNA of the CDR3 is TGCGCCAGCAGCTTGGCCATTCAGGGGATCAACGCTGAAGCTTTCTTT.

The chain has TRBV5-6 and TRBJ2-3; 13 bases align to TRBD2. V shed 6 bases, J shed 3 bases, and the junction held 7 bases outside the gene matches. Germline V gene lookup returns CDR1 SGHDT and CDR2 YYEEEE. There are 16 residues in the CDR3. CDR3 amino acids: CASTRLAGGVTDTQYF. The CDR3 DNA is TGTGCCAGCACCCGACTAGCGGGGGGTGTTACAGATACGCAGTATTTT. The variable domain in full, with the rest retrieved from reference TRBV5-6 and TRBJ2-3, is DAGVTQSPTHLIKTRGQQVTLRCSPKSGHDTVSWYQQALGQGPQFIFQYYEEEERQRGNFPDRFSGHQFPNYSSELNVNALLLGDSALYLCASTRLAGGVTDTQYFGPGTRLTVL.

This CDR3 is CAWDKVYGYTF. The CDR3 nucleotides are TGTGCCTGGGACAAGGTCTATGGCTACACCTTC. The chain joins TRBV30 to TRBJ1-2; D uncertain. Between the trimmed V and J ends, which lost 5 bases and 4 bases, there was a span of 8 bases. Germline V CDR1 and CDR2: GTSNPN, SVGIG (reference sequence). The CDR3 runs 11 residues.

This clone was recorded a few times. The chain has TRBV6-5 and TRBJ1-4; 9 bases line up with TRBD1. Germline CDR1 reads MNHEY; CDR2 reads SVGAGI. The CDR3 contains 15 residues. V lost 4 bases to trimming and J lost 3 bases; unmatched junction nucleotides: 3. CDR3 in amino acids: CASSWGQGSNEKLFF. The CDR3 nucleotides read TGTGCCAGCAGTTGGGGACAGGGCTCTAATGAAAAACTGTTTTTT.

The CDR3 DNA follows: TGTGCCAGCAGCACCCGGACAGAATACGAGCAGTACTTC. It codes for CASSTRTEYEQYF. The chain employs TRBV7-2 and TRBJ2-7, with D possibly matching TRBD1 (6 bases). In germline, CDR1 is SGHTA, CDR2 FQGNSA. The V end was cut by 5 bases, the J end by 4 bases, with 12 bases between. CDR3 size: 13 residues. Together with reference TRBV7-2 and TRBJ2-7, the CDR3 gives the full variable domain: GAGVSQSPSNKVTEKGKDVELRCDPISGHTALYWYRQSLGQGLEFLIYFQGNSAPDKSGLPSDRFSAERTGGSVSTLTIQRTQQEDSAVYLCASSTRTEYEQYFGPGTRLTVT.

The V call is TRBV4-1, the J call TRBJ2-7, with D possibly TRBD2 on 5 matching bases. Germline lookup yields CDR1 MGHRA and CDR2 YSYEKL. The CDR3 covers 15 residues. V dropped 4 bases and J dropped 2 bases, with 15 bases sitting between them. The CDR3 here is CASSPTIDGTYEQYF. The DNA for the CDR3 is TGCGCCAGCAGCCCGACCATAGACGGGACCTACGAGCAGTACTTC.

This clone has only one observation. Different DNA sequences within this sample yield the same CDR3. CDR3 sequence (DNA): TGTGCCAGCTCACCGGGACAGAACACTGAAGCTTTCTTT. Its translation is CASSPGQNTEAFF. The genes are TRBV18 and TRBJ1-1; a possible D gene is TRBD1 (6 bases). The CDR3 spans 13 residues. V was pared by 3 bases and J by 1 base, with 6 bases between. Germline V gives CDR1 KGHSH, CDR2 LQKENI.

The chain uses TRBV12-5 and TRBJ1-4; no reliable D call. The germline V and J ends were trimmed by 3 bases and 4 bases, with 12 bases remaining between them. In germline, CDR1 is LGHNT, CDR2 FRNRAP. The CDR3 contains 15 residues. The CDR3 coding sequence is TGTGCTAGTGGTTTTTGGTCAGAGGGTAATGAAAAACTGTTTTTT. Residues: CASGFWSEGNEKLFF. Supplemented by reference TRBV12-5 and TRBJ1-4, the full variable domain reads DARVTQTPRHKVTEMGQEVTMRCQPILGHNTVFWYRQTMMQGLELLAYFRNRAPLDDSGMPKDRFSAEMPDATLATLKIQPSEPRDSAVYFCASGFWSEGNEKLFFGSGTQLSVL.

The genes are TRBV6-6 and TRBJ2-7, with TRBD2 matching over 7 bases. Germline V CDR1 and CDR2: MNHNY, SVGAGI (reference sequence). Unmatched junction bases numbered 15, after V lost 6 bases and J lost 7 bases. CDR3 length: 15 residues. CDR3 coding DNA: TGTGCCAGCAGCCCCGGGGAGGGCATGCCTAGGGAGCAGTACTTC. Residues: CASSPGEGMPREQYF.

With regard to this clone: Other DNA sequences from this sample encode an identical CDR3 as well. The chain employs TRBV30 and TRBJ1-1; tentatively, D is TRBD1 (6 bases). Trimming took 8 bases from V and 8 from J, leaving 21 bases between them. This CDR3 is 13 amino acids long. CDR1 is GTSNPN and CDR2 is SVGIG in the germline V gene (reference sequence). The CDR3 here is CALLGAGGTEAFF. The CDR3 nucleotides read TGTGCCCTGCTGGGGGCGGGCGGAACGGAAGCTTTCTTT. The variable domain in full, completed from reference TRBV30 and TRBJ1-1, reads SQTIHQWPATLVQPVGSPLSLECTVEGTSNPNLYWYRQAAGRGLQLLFYSVGIGQISSEVPQNLSASRPQDRQFILSSKKLLLSDSGFYLCALLGAGGTEAFFGQGTRLTVV.

This clone appeared a single time. V is TRBV19 and J is TRBJ2-3; TRBD2 matches at 7 bases. The CDR3 is 14 amino acids. Germline V gene sequence: CDR1 LNHDA, CDR2 SQIVND (reference sequence). V trimming: 5 bases; J trimming: 6 bases; junction bases outside the gene matches: 8. CDR3 in amino acids: CASSSRLADDTQYF. Here the CDR3 DNA reads TGTGCCAGTAGTTCCCGACTAGCAGATGATACGCAGTATTTT.

The V and J genes are TRBV4-3 and TRBJ2-3; 7 nucleotides match TRBD1. V lost 3 bases to trimming and J lost 8 bases; unmatched junction nucleotides: 20. The CDR3 has 18 residues. CDR1 and CDR2 from the germline V gene are LGHNA and YSLEER. The CDR3 sequence: CASSHAKTGQARLSTQYF. As DNA, the CDR3 is TGCGCCAGCAGCCACGCCAAAACAGGACAGGCGAGACTAAGTACGCAGTATTTT.

The J gene is TRBJ2-2, the V gene TRBV27; possibly TRBD1 for D (6 bases). CDR1 is MNHEY and CDR2 is SMNVEV in the germline V gene (reference sequence). The CDR3 has 17 amino acids. V lost 2 bases and J lost 12, with 25 bases in between. The CDR3 loop is CASSLSQGTPGRWKLFF. The CDR3 region has the DNA TGTGCCAGCAGTTTAAGTCAGGGGACGCCTGGGAGATGGAAGCTGTTTTTT.

The chain has TRBV6-1 and TRBJ2-1, with D hard to call. The CDR3 consists of 16 residues. Looked up from germline, CDR1 is MNHNS and CDR2 is SASEGT. V was cut by 4 bases and J by 0 bases, with 13 bases left in between. The CDR3 nucleotides are TGTGCCAGCAGTGTAAAGTCAGCGAGCTCCTACAATGAGCAGTTCTTC. Its protein product is CASSVKSASSYNEQFF.

The CDR3 region has the DNA TGTGCCAGCAGCTCTACCGGGACGGGGGGTGAAAAACTGTTTTTT. Translated, it gives CASSSTGTGGEKLFF. J is TRBJ1-4 and V is TRBV11-2; a weak D match, TRBD1 (5 bases). Germline CDR1 SGHAT, CDR2 FQNNGV. V was pared by 4 bases and J by 7 bases, with 16 bases between. The CDR3 loop spans 15 amino acids. Combining the CDR3 with reference TRBV11-2 and TRBJ1-4 gives the whole variable domain EAGVAQSPRYKIIEKRQSVAFWCNPISGHATLYWYQQILGQGPKLLIQFQNNGVVDDSQLPKDRFSAERLKGVDSTLKIQPAKLEDSAVYLCASSSTGTGGEKLFFGSGTQLSVL.

The chain combines TRBV19 with TRBJ1-2; D is possibly TRBD1 (6 bases). The CDR3 is 15 amino acids. Between the trimmed V and J ends, which lost 7 bases and 1 base, there was a span of 16 bases. Looked up from germline, CDR1 is LNHDA and CDR2 is SQIVND (reference sequence). CDR3 sequence: CASTFLEDSNYGYTF. The CDR3 DNA is TGTGCCAGTACCTTCCTGGAGGACAGTAACTATGGCTACACCTTC.

This chain joins TRBV7-2 and TRBJ1-2, with TRBD1 matching over 7 bases. This CDR3 has 14 amino acids. Germline CDR1 and CDR2: SGHTA and FQGNSA. The ends lost 3 bases at V and 4 bases at J; junction bases unmatched: 5. The CDR3 here is CASSFLGQIYGYTF. CDR3 nucleotide sequence: TGTGCCAGCAGCTTTCTGGGACAGATCTATGGCTACACCTTC.

This chain joins TRBV30 and TRBJ1-6; D uncertain. The V and J ends lost 0 bases and 12 bases respectively, with 12 bases between them. Germline-derived CDR1 and CDR2 are GTSNPN and SVGIG (reference sequence). The CDR3 runs 13 residues. CDR3 DNA sequence: TGTGCCTGGAGTGTACTATTTACGCAACCCCTCCACTTT. Its translation is CAWSVLFTQPLHF.

V gene TRBV5-1 combines with J gene TRBJ1-4, with unresolved D. Germline CDR1 SGHRS, CDR2 YFSETQ. The germline V and J ends were trimmed by 7 bases and 3 bases, with 13 bases remaining between them. This CDR3 is 14 amino acids long. The CDR3 spells CASRPTGSNEKLFF. CDR3 DNA: TGCGCCAGCCGCCCCACGGGTTCTAATGAAAAACTGTTTTTT.

V gene TRBV5-6 combines with J gene TRBJ2-7, with a weak D call TRBD2 (5 bases). The CDR3 has 14 residues. Trimming took off 6 bases at V and 2 bases at J, with 15 bases between the two ends. Germline CDR1 is SGHDT and CDR2 is YYEEEE. The CDR3 region is CASTGLSTTYEQYF. CDR3 coding DNA: TGTGCCAGCACCGGACTCTCGACGACCTACGAGCAGTACTTC.

This chain links TRBV7-3 with TRBJ2-1, with TRBD1 matching 9 bases. The V and J ends lost 2 bases and 3 bases, in that order; junction bases with no gene match: 2. The CDR3 runs to 15 residues. Germline CDR1 is SGHTA and CDR2 is FQGTGA. The CDR3, as DNA: TGTGCCAGCAGCTTATCGGGACAGGGCTACAATGAGCAGTTCTTC. Translated, it gives CASSLSGQGYNEQFF.

Of note for this clone: One end of the junction fails to match germline, which may point to a read error. The CDR3 bases are TGTGCTAGCAGCCCCAAGGAGGAGTTTTTCGTTAGCAATCAGCCCCAGCATTTT. It yields the protein CASSPKEEFFVSNQPQHF. The rearrangement uses TRBV7-7 and TRBJ1-5; D remains ambiguous. The germline CDR1 and CDR2 sequences are SSHAT and FNYEAQ (reference sequence). This CDR3 contains 18 residues. The full variable domain, rest sourced from reference TRBV7-7 and TRBJ1-5, is GAGVSQSPRYKVTKRGQDVTLRCDPISSHATLYWYQQALGQGPEFLTYFNYEAQPDKSGLPSDRFSAERPEGSISTLTIQRTEQRDSAMYRCASSPKEEFFVSNQPQHFGDGTRLSIL.

This chain links TRBV5-4 with TRBJ1-2, with TRBD1 identical over 7 bases. The CDR3 is 15 amino acids. V gave up 6 bases and J gave up 7 bases; unmatched junction bases: 15. The V gene's germline CDR1 is SGHNT and CDR2 YYREEE (reference sequence). The DNA of the CDR3 is TGTGCCAGCACCACCGGCGGGCAGGGGGTCAGTGGCTACACCTTC. Translating it yields CASTTGGQGVSGYTF.

This clone came up a few times. The genes are TRBV6-5 and TRBJ1-6; D is ambiguous. Trimming removed 0 bases from V and 9 bases from J, with 15 bases in between. CDR1 MNHEY and CDR2 SVGAGI come from the germline V gene. The CDR3 contains 16 residues. This chain's CDR3 is CASSYSPPDGGSPLHF. The DNA of the CDR3 is TGTGCCAGCAGTTACTCGCCTCCAGACGGAGGTTCACCCCTCCACTTT.

The gene calls are TRBV6-4 and TRBJ2-2, with TRBD2 as a possible D gene (5 bases). Germline V gene sequence: CDR1 MRHNA, CDR2 SNTAGT. V was shortened by 8 bases and J by 4 bases, with 11 bases between the two germline ends. The CDR3 covers 13 residues. CDR3 DNA sequence: TGTGCCAGCGGGGTAGGGAGCACCGGGGAGCTGTTTTTT. Translating it yields CASGVGSTGELFF.

This clone has a handful of counts. CDR3 in DNA: TGTGCCAGCAGTTACGAGAAAAATAATTCACCCCTCCACTTT. This codes for CASSYEKNNSPLHF. This rearrangement joins TRBV6-5 to TRBJ1-6; D is unclear. Germline V gene data show CDR1 as MNHEY and CDR2 as SVGAGI. The V end was cut by 2 bases, the J end by 5 bases, with 7 bases between. This CDR3 contains 14 residues.

The chain combines TRBV7-8 with TRBJ2-7, with 10 positions matching TRBD2. The CDR3 runs 18 residues. Germline CDR1 and CDR2: SGHVS and FQNEAQ. Trimming removed 1 base from V and 4 bases from J; junction bases left unmatched: 13. Here the CDR3 reads CASSLVLAGADHPYEQYF. The CDR3 coding sequence is TGTGCCAGCAGCTTAGTCCTAGCGGGGGCGGACCACCCTTACGAGCAGTACTTC.